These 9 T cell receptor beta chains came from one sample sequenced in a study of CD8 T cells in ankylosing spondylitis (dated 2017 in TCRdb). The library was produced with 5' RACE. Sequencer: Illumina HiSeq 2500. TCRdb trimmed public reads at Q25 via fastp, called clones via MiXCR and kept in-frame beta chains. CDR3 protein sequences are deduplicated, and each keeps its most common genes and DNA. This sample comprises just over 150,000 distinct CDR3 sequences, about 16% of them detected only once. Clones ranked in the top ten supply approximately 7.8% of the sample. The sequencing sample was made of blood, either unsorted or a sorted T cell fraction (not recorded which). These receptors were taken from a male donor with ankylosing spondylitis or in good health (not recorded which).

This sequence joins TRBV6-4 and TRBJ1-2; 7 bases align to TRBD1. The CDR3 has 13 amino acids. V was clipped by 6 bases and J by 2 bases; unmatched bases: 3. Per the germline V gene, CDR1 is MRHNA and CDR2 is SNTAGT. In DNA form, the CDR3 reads TGTGCCAGCAGACCGACAGGGAACTATGGCTACACCTTC. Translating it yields CASRPTGNYGYTF.

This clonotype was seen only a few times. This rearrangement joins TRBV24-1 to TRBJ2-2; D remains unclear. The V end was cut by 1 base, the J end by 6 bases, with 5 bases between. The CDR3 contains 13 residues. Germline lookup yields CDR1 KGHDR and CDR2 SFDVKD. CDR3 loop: CATSDLDPGELFF. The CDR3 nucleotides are TGTGCCACCAGTGATTTAGACCCCGGGGAGCTGTTTTTT.

The CDR3 sequence is CASSGVGTTYEQYF. The CDR3 DNA reads as TGTGCCAGCAGCGGAGTCGGGACAACCTACGAGCAGTACTTC. This rearrangement joins TRBV7-9 to TRBJ2-7; D is perhaps TRBD1 (6 bases). This CDR3 has 14 residues. The V and J ends lost 5 bases and 2 bases respectively, with 13 bases between them. The V gene's germline CDR1 is SEHNR and CDR2 FQNEAQ (reference sequence). Full variable domain (rest looked up from reference TRBV7-9 and TRBJ2-7): DTGVSQNPRHKITKRGQNVTFRCDPISEHNRLYWYRQTLGQGPEFLTYFQNEAQLEKSRLLSDRFSAERPKGSFSTLEIQRTEQGDSAMYLCASSGVGTTYEQYFGPGTRLTVT.

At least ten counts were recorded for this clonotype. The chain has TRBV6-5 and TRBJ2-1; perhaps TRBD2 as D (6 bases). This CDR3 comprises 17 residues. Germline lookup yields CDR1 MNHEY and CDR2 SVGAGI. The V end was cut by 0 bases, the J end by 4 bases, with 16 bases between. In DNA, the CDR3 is TGTGCCAGCAGTTACTCGATTGGGGGAGGAACATACAATGAGCAGTTCTTC. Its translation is CASSYSIGGGTYNEQFF.

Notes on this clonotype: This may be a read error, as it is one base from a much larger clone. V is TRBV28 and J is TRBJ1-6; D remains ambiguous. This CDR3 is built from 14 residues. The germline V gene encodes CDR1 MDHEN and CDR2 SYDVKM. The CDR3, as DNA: TGTGCCAGCGGTTTCACGGGAGGGAATTCACCCCTCCACTTT. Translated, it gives CASGFTGGNSPLHF. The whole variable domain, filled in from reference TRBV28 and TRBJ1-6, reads DVKVTQSSRYLVKRTGEKVFLECVQDMDHENMFWYRQDPGLGLRLIYFSYDVKMKEKGDIPEGYSVSREKKERFSLILESASTNQTSMYLCASGFTGGNSPLHFGNGTRLTVT.

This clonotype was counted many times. CDR3 in DNA: TGCGCCAGCAGCACCGACAGGGGGCTCACCGGGGAGCTGTTTTTT. Its translation is CASSTDRGLTGELFF. This chain uses TRBV5-1 with TRBJ2-2, with 10 bases fitting TRBD1. The V gene end was trimmed by 4 bases and the J gene end by 4 bases; junction bases not matched to a gene: 4. The germline V gene has CDR1 SGHRS and CDR2 YFSETQ. This CDR3 is 15 amino acids long. Drawing the rest from reference TRBV5-1 and TRBJ2-2, the complete variable domain is KAGVTQTPRYLIKTRGQQVTLSCSPISGHRSVSWYQQTPGQGLQFLFEYFSETQRNKGNFPGRFSGRQFSNSRSEMNVSTLELGDSALYLCASSTDRGLTGELFFGEGSRLTVL.

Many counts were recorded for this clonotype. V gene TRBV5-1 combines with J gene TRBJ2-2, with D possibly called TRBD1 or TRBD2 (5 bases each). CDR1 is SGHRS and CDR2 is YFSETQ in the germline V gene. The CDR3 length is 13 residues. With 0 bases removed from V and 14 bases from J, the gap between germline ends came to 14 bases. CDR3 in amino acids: CASSLEEGLGLFF. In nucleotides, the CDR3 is TGCGCCAGCAGCTTGGAAGAGGGGCTTGGACTGTTTTTT.

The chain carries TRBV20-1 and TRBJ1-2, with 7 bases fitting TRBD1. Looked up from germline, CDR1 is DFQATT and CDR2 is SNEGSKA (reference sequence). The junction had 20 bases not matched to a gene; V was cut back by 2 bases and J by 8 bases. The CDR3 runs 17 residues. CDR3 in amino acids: CSARLYLGDRSGGGYTF. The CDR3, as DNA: TGCAGTGCTAGACTTTATCTCGGGGACAGATCAGGAGGGGGCTACACCTTC.

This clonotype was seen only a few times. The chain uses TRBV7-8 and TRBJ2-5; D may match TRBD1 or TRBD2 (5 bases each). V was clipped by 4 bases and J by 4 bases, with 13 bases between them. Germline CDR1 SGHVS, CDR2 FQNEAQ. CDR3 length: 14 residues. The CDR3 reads CASSSPGTIETQYF. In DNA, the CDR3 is TGTGCCAGCAGCTCTCCCGGGACGATAGAGACCCAGTACTTC.